Listed here are 20 T cell receptor beta chains from one sample, sequenced in a study of OX40 agonist ivuxolimab in advanced cancers. TCRdb keeps only in-frame clones here, not all; method: immunoSEQ multiplex PCR. The repertoire holds some 59,000 clones, with around 90% as singletons. Sequenced material: CD4+ or CD8+ T cells sorted from blood, taken in a trial of the OX40 agonist ivuxolimab. The receptors originated from an adult with an advanced solid tumor such as melanoma, head and neck, liver or kidney cancer.

This sequence joins TRBV19 and TRBJ2-2; weak D call: TRBD2 (6 bases). Trimming pared 0 bases from V and 8 bases from J, leaving 13 bases between. In germline, CDR1 is LNHDA, CDR2 SQIVND (reference sequence). The CDR3 contains 15 residues. CDR3 nucleotides: TGTGCCAGTAGTATAGACAGCCTCGGGAGAGGGGAGCTGTTTTTT. Protein product: CASSIDSLGRGELFF.

To note about this clone: The same CDR3 can be traced to other DNA sequences in this sample. The J gene is TRBJ2-2, the V gene TRBV6-4; D unclear. The CDR3 is 14 residues long. V shed 3 bases and J shed 1 base, with 6 bases lying between them. In germline, CDR1 is MRHNA, CDR2 SNTAGT. CDR3 protein: CASSDSWNTGELFF. The CDR3 DNA reads as TGTGCCAGCAGTGATTCTTGGAACACCGGGGAGCTGTTTTTT.

This chain joins TRBV18 and TRBJ1-6; D ambiguous. V shed 2 bases and J shed 10 bases, with 12 bases lying between them. Per germline, CDR1 KGHSH and CDR2 LQKENI. CDR3 size: 14 residues. CDR3 in DNA: TGTGCCAGCTCACCAGGGGTTAGTATCTCACCCCTCCACTTT. It translates to CASSPGVSISPLHF. The full variable domain, in which reference TRBV18 and TRBJ1-6 provide the parts outside the CDR3, is NAGVMQNPRHLVRRRGQEARLRCSPMKGHSHVYWYRQLPEEGLKFMVYLQKENIIDESGMPKERFSAEFPKEGPSILRIQQVVRGDSAAYFCASSPGVSISPLHFGNGTRLTVT.

V usage is TRBV27 and J usage is TRBJ2-7, with D hard to call. Trimming stripped 5 bases from V and 3 bases from J, with 11 bases between. CDR3 size: 13 residues. Germline V gene sequence: CDR1 MNHEY, CDR2 SMNVEV (reference sequence). The CDR3 bases are TGTGCCAGCAGTAGACCGAATAACTACGAGCAGTACTTC. It translates to CASSRPNNYEQYF.

This clone was found once. DNA of the CDR3: TGTGCCAGCAGCCGGACAGGGGGTTACACCGGGGAGCTGTTTTTT. Translating gives CASSRTGGYTGELFF. The rearrangement links TRBV14 to TRBJ2-2; 10 bases line up with TRBD1. The CDR3 is made up of 15 amino acids. The germline V gene encodes CDR1 SGHDN and CDR2 FVKESK. Trimming at V came to 4 bases and at J to 3 bases, leaving 2 bases not matched to a gene. The full variable domain, with the rest looked up from reference TRBV14 and TRBJ2-2, is EAGVTQFPSHSVIEKGQTVTLRCDPISGHDNLYWYRRVMGKEIKFLLHFVKESKQDESGMPNNRFLAERTGGTYSTLKVQPAELEDSGVYFCASSRTGGYTGELFFGEGSRLTVL.

This chain links TRBV28 with TRBJ1-3; D gene uncertain. This CDR3 region has 16 residues. V lost 5 bases and J lost 0, with 14 bases in between. The germline V gene encodes CDR1 MDHEN and CDR2 SYDVKM. CDR3 coding DNA: TGTGCCAGCAGTCCCATGAAGGGAACCTCTGGAAACACCATATATTTT. Its protein product is CASSPMKGTSGNTIYF.

The chain joins TRBV6-5 to TRBJ1-2, with D perhaps TRBD1 (6 bases). The germline V gene has CDR1 MNHEY and CDR2 SVGAGI. V gave up 0 bases and J gave up 3 bases, with 14 bases separating them. This CDR3 comprises 16 residues. CDR3 DNA sequence: TGTGCCAGCAGTTACTCTTACAGGGAGGCGGACTATGGCTACACCTTC. This sequence encodes CASSYSYREADYGYTF.

This chain uses TRBV30 with TRBJ2-1; D is uncertain. V lost 2 bases and J 5 bases, leaving 16 bases between the germline ends. The CDR3 is 15 residues long. Germline CDR1 and CDR2: GTSNPN and SVGIG (reference sequence). The DNA for the CDR3 is TGTGCCTGGAGTAACCTAGGGCAAGCGAACAATGAGCAGTTCTTC. This translates into CAWSNLGQANNEQFF.

V usage is TRBV29-1 and J usage is TRBJ1-1, with TRBD1 identical over 8 bases. V lost 7 bases and J lost 5; bases outside the gene matches: 9. The CDR3 runs to 13 residues. The V gene's germline CDR1 is SQVTM and CDR2 ANQGSEA. The chain's CDR3 is CSAQQGGRTEAFF. The CDR3 region has the DNA TGCAGCGCTCAACAGGGGGGGAGGACTGAAGCTTTCTTT. Using reference TRBV29-1 and TRBJ1-1 for the parts outside the CDR3, the full variable domain is SAVISQKPSRDICQRGTSLTIQCQVDSQVTMMFWYRQQPGQSLTLIATANQGSEATYESGFVIDKFPISRPNLTFSTLTVSNMSPEDSSIYLCSAQQGGRTEAFFGQGTRLTVV.

The chain has TRBV6-6 and TRBJ1-1; D remains ambiguous. Looked up from germline, CDR1 is MNHNY and CDR2 is SVGAGI (reference sequence). This CDR3 comprises 14 residues. With 2 bases removed from V and 0 bases from J, the gap between germline ends came to 7 bases. DNA for the CDR3: TGTGCCAGCAGTTACGGGCGGATGAACACTGAAGCTTTCTTT. The encoded protein is CASSYGRMNTEAFF.

CDR3 bases: TGCGCCAGCCGCCCCCCAGGGGCGGAGGCCACAGATACGCAGTATTTT. Amino acids: CASRPPGAEATDTQYF. The chain uses TRBV5-1 and TRBJ2-3; tentatively, D is TRBD1 (6 bases). This CDR3 has 16 amino acids. Trimming cost V 7 bases and J 2 bases, with 20 bases left between them. Germline V CDR1 and CDR2: SGHRS, YFSETQ.

This rearrangement joins TRBV9 to TRBJ2-1, with D uncertain. The V gene lost 5 bases and the J gene lost 5 bases, with 11 bases spanning the gap. The CDR3 extends over 13 amino acids. The V gene's germline CDR1 is SGDLS and CDR2 YYNGEE. CDR3 region: CASSPGSNNEQFF. The CDR3 DNA reads TGTGCCAGCAGTCCCGGGTCAAACAATGAGCAGTTCTTC. Looking up the rest from reference TRBV9 and TRBJ2-1 gives the full variable domain: DSGVTQTPKHLITATGQRVTLRCSPRSGDLSVYWYQQSLDQGLQFLIQYYNGEERAKGNILERFSAQQFPDLHSELNLSSLELGDSALYFCASSPGSNNEQFFGPGTRLTVL.

The chain has TRBV30 and TRBJ1-1, with 9 bases fitting TRBD1. V shed 0 bases, J shed 7 bases, and the junction held 12 bases outside the gene matches. The CDR3 loop spans 16 amino acids. Germline CDR1 GTSNPN, CDR2 SVGIG (reference sequence). CDR3 region: CAWSVRGGTGLNEAFF. The CDR3, as DNA: TGTGCCTGGAGTGTACGGGGTGGGACAGGGCTAAATGAAGCTTTCTTT.

The chain couples TRBV5-1 to TRBJ2-1; 7 positions agree with TRBD2. Per germline, CDR1 SGHRS and CDR2 YFSETQ. J was trimmed by 6 bases and V by 0 bases; bases with no gene match: 6. This CDR3 has 15 residues. The CDR3 nucleotides read TGCGCCAGCAGCTTGGTTACAGCGGGAACCAATGAGCAGTTCTTC. This sequence encodes CASSLVTAGTNEQFF.

This clone was seen a few times. The chain is built from TRBV11-1 and TRBJ2-2, with TRBD1 matching over 7 bases. The V and J ends lost 1 base and 7 bases, in that order; junction bases with no gene match: 0. Germline assignment: CDR1 SGHAT and CDR2 FQDESV (reference sequence). There are 13 residues in the CDR3. CDR3 sequence: CASSLGQGGELFF. The DNA for the CDR3 is TGTGCCAGCAGCTTAGGACAGGGCGGGGAGCTGTTTTTT.

This chain connects TRBV7-8 to TRBJ1-1; TRBD1 matches at 7 bases. With V trimmed by 5 bases and J by 2 bases, 5 bases remained unmatched. The CDR3 totals 14 residues. Germline V gene sequence: CDR1 SGHVS, CDR2 FQNEAQ. DNA of the CDR3: TGTGCCAGCAGCCCGACAGGGAGCAACACTGAAGCTTTCTTT. Its protein is CASSPTGSNTEAFF.

V and J are TRBV10-2 and TRBJ1-1, with TRBD1 as a possible D gene (6 bases). CDR1 and CDR2 (germline): WSHSY, SAAADI. The V end lost 2 bases, the J end lost 10 bases, and 20 bases lay between the germline ends. This CDR3 spans 15 amino acids. Here the CDR3 reads CASSEEGGILPRAFF. CDR3 coding DNA: TGCGCCAGCAGTGAGGAGGGGGGAATCCTCCCAAGAGCTTTCTTT.

V gene TRBV6-1 combines with J gene TRBJ2-2; D is possibly TRBD1 (6 bases). The V gene lost 6 bases and the J gene lost 5 bases, with 7 bases spanning the gap. Germline V lookup: CDR1 MNHNS, CDR2 SASEGT. The CDR3 sequence is 12 residues long. The CDR3 is CASRRGTGELFF. The CDR3 DNA reads TGTGCCAGCAGGAGGGGGACCGGGGAGCTGTTTTTT.

CDR3 DNA sequence: TGTGCCAGCAGCCCAGAATCCAGGGTTGTAGCTTTCTTT. Translated, it gives CASSPESRVVAFF. The V call is TRBV5-4, the J call TRBJ1-1, with D possibly being TRBD1 (5 bases). Germline CDR1 is SGHNT and CDR2 is YYREEE (reference sequence). The CDR3 is 13 amino acids. Trimming removed 4 bases from V and 10 bases from J, with 17 bases in between.

V and J are TRBV19 and TRBJ1-4; 7 positions agree with TRBD1. This CDR3 is 13 amino acids long. With V trimmed by 8 bases and J by 8 bases, 8 bases remained unmatched. Germline CDR1 LNHDA, CDR2 SQIVND (reference sequence). CDR3 nucleotide sequence: TGTGCCAGTGGGGACAGCAATACCGAAAAACTGTTTTTT. Translated, it gives CASGDSNTEKLFF.